The source of this T cell receptor (beta chain) is a study of cytomegalovirus exposure and HLA in healthy donors. Study conclusions and caveats: Altogether, 170 or so TCR beta chains were recorded as cytomegalovirus-associated. TCR sequences were mostly rare, though some public TCRs occurred in many donors.

While the first cohort had some 700 subjects, the donors belonged to the separate validation cohort of about 120 subjects. As regards this clone: The antigen remains unidentified.

V shed 4 bases and J 2 bases; nucleotides not matched to a gene: 4. The germline gives CDR1 SEHNR, CDR2 FQNEAQ (reference sequence). This CDR3 is built from 15 residues. Here immunoSEQ multiplex PCR was the method, and the copy in TCRdb shows in-frame clones only, minus some. The profile covers some 120,000 clones, with 94% appearing a single time and under 1.5% taken by the ten largest. This sequence was found in a woman aged 18 to 35 in good health and CMV-seronegative. The sequencing sample was made of PBMCs. J is TRBJ1-2 and V is TRBV7-9, with 10 bases that match TRBD1. CDR3 region: CASSSGQGGNYGYTF. In DNA, the CDR3 is TGTGCCAGCAGCTCTGGACAGGGGGGCAACTATGGCTACACCTTC.